The next 18 T cell receptor beta chains were all read from a single sample in a study of blood T cell repertoires in COVID-19. TCRdb keeps only in-frame clones here, not all; method: immunoSEQ multiplex PCR. The table records roughly 250,000 clones, 90% of them present only once. The material sequenced was peripheral blood. All receptors come from a woman between 40 and 55 years old with acute or convalescent COVID-19.

The genes are TRBV28 and TRBJ1-6; weak D call: TRBD1 (5 bases). The germline gives CDR1 MDHEN, CDR2 SYDVKM. Deletions cut 4 bases from V and 10 bases from J, with 8 bases between. The CDR3 spans 12 residues. DNA of the CDR3: TGTGCCAGCAGTTCGGACATGTCACCCCTCCACTTT. Its translation is CASSSDMSPLHF.

The DNA of the CDR3 is TGTGCCAGCAGTTTGCTTAGCCCGGGACAGGGGACTACTGAAGCTTTCTTT. Translating gives CASSLLSPGQGTTEAFF. The chain couples TRBV27 to TRBJ1-1; 10 positions agree with TRBD1. J lost 5 bases, V lost 3 bases, and 12 bases had no gene match. Per the germline V gene, CDR1 is MNHEY and CDR2 is SMNVEV (reference sequence). This CDR3 has 17 amino acids.

This clone was seen only once. This sequence joins TRBV10-3 and TRBJ1-3; no clear D. Trimming pared 3 bases from V and 0 bases from J, leaving 12 bases between. CDR3 length: 16 amino acids. Germline V gives CDR1 ENHRY, CDR2 SYGVKD. The CDR3 is CAISDFPGSSGNTIYF. The CDR3 DNA follows: TGTGCCATCAGTGACTTTCCGGGAAGCTCTGGAAACACCATATATTTT.

The V gene is TRBV15, the J gene TRBJ1-3; perhaps TRBD1 as D (5 bases). Trimming removed 5 bases at V and 2 bases at J, with 7 bases between. Germline-derived CDR1 and CDR2 are LNHNV and YYDKDF (reference sequence). The CDR3 loop spans 13 amino acids. The CDR3: CATSQTAGNTIYF. In nucleotides, the CDR3 is TGTGCCACCAGCCAGACAGCTGGAAACACCATATATTTT. The variable domain in full, completed from reference TRBV15 and TRBJ1-3, reads DAMVIQNPRYQVTQFGKPVTLSCSQTLNHNVMYWYQQKSSQAPKLLFHYYDKDFNNEADTPDNFQSRRPNTSFCFLDIRSPGLGDTAMYLCATSQTAGNTIYFGEGSWLTVV.

The chain carries TRBV5-1 and TRBJ1-1; the D is unclear. V was trimmed by 0 bases and J by 11 bases, leaving 14 bases between them. This CDR3 has 13 residues. Germline CDR1 is SGHRS and CDR2 is YFSETQ. Here the CDR3 reads CASSLDVGRRAFF. The CDR3 region has the DNA TGCGCCAGCAGCTTGGATGTGGGCAGACGGGCTTTCTTT.

The chain carries TRBV19 and TRBJ1-5; TRBD1 matches at 7 bases. Germline loops: CDR1 LNHDA, CDR2 SQIVND (reference sequence). This CDR3 spans 16 amino acids. Trimming at V came to 10 bases and at J to 7 bases, leaving 19 bases not matched to a gene. The CDR3 coding sequence is TGTGCCACCGGGACAGAAACAATCACCCGCAGCCAGCCCCAGCATTTT. It is translated as CATGTETITRSQPQHF. The entire variable domain, with the rest obtained from reference TRBV19 and TRBJ1-5, is as follows: DGGITQSPKYLFRKEGQNVTLSCEQNLNHDAMYWYRQDPGQGLRLIYYSQIVNDFQKGDIAEGYSVSREKKESFPLTVTSAQKNPTAFYLCATGTETITRSQPQHFGDGTRLSIL.

V gene TRBV6-6 combines with J gene TRBJ1-4; D ambiguous. The germline V gene has CDR1 MNHNY and CDR2 SVGAGI (reference sequence). The V and J ends lost 5 bases and 2 bases respectively, with 15 bases between them. This CDR3 has 16 amino acids. Here the CDR3 reads CASSPILVATNEKLFF. The CDR3 nucleotides read TGTGCCAGCAGTCCTATACTTGTCGCGACTAATGAAAAACTGTTTTTT.

The DNA of the CDR3 is TGTGCCAGCTCACCCCGACAGGGGGAGAATGAGCAGTTCTTC. Its protein product is CASSPRQGENEQFF. V is TRBV18 and J is TRBJ2-1; 9 positions match TRBD1. V was pared by 3 bases and J by 7 bases, with 4 bases of the junction left unmatched. The germline V gene encodes CDR1 KGHSH and CDR2 LQKENI. The CDR3 sequence is 14 residues long.

V and J are TRBV12-3 or TRBV12-4 and TRBJ2-3; unclear D gene. The CDR3 spans 13 residues. Deletions cut 7 bases from V and 0 bases from J, with 8 bases between. The CDR3 DNA reads TGTGCCAGCACCCAACAAAGCACAGATACGCAGTATTTT. Translation: CASTQQSTDTQYF.

This chain joins TRBV6-5 and TRBJ1-3; D is ambiguous. V was pared by 9 bases and J by 4 bases, with 10 bases between. CDR3 size: 12 residues. From germline, CDR1 is MNHEY and CDR2 SVGAGI. The CDR3 here is CASQTSGNTIYF. The CDR3 DNA reads TGTGCCAGTCAGACTTCGGGAAACACCATATATTTT.

The gene calls are TRBV2 and TRBJ1-2, with 10 positions matching TRBD1. This CDR3 has 17 amino acids. The junction had 12 bases not matched to a gene; V was cut back by 6 bases and J by 2 bases. CDR1 and CDR2 from the germline V gene are SNHLY and FYNNEI. The CDR3 DNA reads TGTGCCAGCAGCATCCGGATTGGGGGACAGGGGAACTATGGCTACACCTTC. Translated, it gives CASSIRIGGQGNYGYTF. The variable domain in full, with the rest retrieved from reference TRBV2 and TRBJ1-2, is EPEVTQTPSHQVTQMGQEVILRCVPISNHLYFYWYRQILGQKVEFLVSFYNNEISEKSEIFDDQFSVERPDGSNFTLKIRSTKLEDSAMYFCASSIRIGGQGNYGYTFGSGTRLTVV.

The chain employs TRBV27 and TRBJ2-7; the D gene is possibly TRBD2 (5 bases). V shed 10 bases and J shed 3 bases, with 16 bases lying between them. This CDR3 spans 13 amino acids. Germline CDR1 is MNHEY and CDR2 is SMNVEV (reference sequence). The CDR3 here is CATKRSGNYEQYV. Here the CDR3 DNA reads TGTGCCACCAAGAGGAGCGGAAACTACGAGCAGTACGTC.

The V call is TRBV10-1, the J call TRBJ1-1; D unclear. The CDR3 is made up of 14 amino acids. CDR1 WNHNN and CDR2 SYGVQD come from the germline V gene (reference sequence). Between the trimmed V and J ends, which lost 3 bases and 1 base, there was a span of 9 bases. CDR3 nucleotide sequence: TGCGCCAGCAGTGAACCGGGAGGGAACACTGAAGCTTTCTTT. Its translation: CASSEPGGNTEAFF.

The rearrangement joins TRBV30 to TRBJ2-1; no firm D call. The V gene's germline CDR1 is GTSNPN and CDR2 SVGIG (reference sequence). V was shortened by 2 bases and J by 0 bases, with 11 bases between the two germline ends. This CDR3 is 15 amino acids long. DNA of the CDR3: TGTGCCTGGAGTCTGGCTTCTAGCTCCTACAATGAGCAGTTCTTC. Encoded protein: CAWSLASSSYNEQFF.

This chain uses TRBV30 with TRBJ1-2; D is perhaps TRBD1 (5 bases). Trimming shortened V by 4 bases and J by 6 bases, and 15 bases separated the two germline ends. Germline V gives CDR1 GTSNPN, CDR2 SVGIG (reference sequence). The CDR3 length is 13 residues. In DNA, the CDR3 is TGTGCCTGGACCCCCCGGCAGGGTGATGGCTACACCTTC. It specifies CAWTPRQGDGYTF.

The rearrangement uses TRBV11-2 and TRBJ1-5; 7 bases are a match to TRBD1. CDR3 length equals 17 residues. Germline loops: CDR1 SGHAT, CDR2 FQNNGV. Germline trimming cut 4 bases from V and 2 bases from J; bases unmatched to any gene: 11. The CDR3 coding sequence is TGTGCCAGCAGCTCAAGTAGGACAGGCGGAGGCAATCAGCCCCAGCATTTT. This translates into CASSSSRTGGGNQPQHF.

The chain has TRBV30 and TRBJ1-1; TRBD1 matches 9 bases. The CDR3 spans 18 residues. Trimming cost V 4 bases and J 2 bases; bases outside gene matches: 17. Germline CDR1 is GTSNPN and CDR2 is SVGIG (reference sequence). DNA for the CDR3: TGTGCCTGGAACCACATTCCGGGACAGGGTAAGGGAAACACTGAAGCTTTCTTT. Its translation: CAWNHIPGQGKGNTEAFF.

In this sample, this clone turned up a few times. The gene calls are TRBV10-3 and TRBJ1-4; TRBD1 agrees at 11 bases. With 4 bases clipped from V and 7 bases from J, the junction kept 2 bases outside the gene matches. The CDR3 spans 14 residues. CDR1 and CDR2 (germline): ENHRY, SYGVKD. The chain's CDR3 is CAISADRGPEKLFF. In DNA, the CDR3 is TGTGCCATCAGTGCGGACAGGGGGCCTGAAAAACTGTTTTTT.